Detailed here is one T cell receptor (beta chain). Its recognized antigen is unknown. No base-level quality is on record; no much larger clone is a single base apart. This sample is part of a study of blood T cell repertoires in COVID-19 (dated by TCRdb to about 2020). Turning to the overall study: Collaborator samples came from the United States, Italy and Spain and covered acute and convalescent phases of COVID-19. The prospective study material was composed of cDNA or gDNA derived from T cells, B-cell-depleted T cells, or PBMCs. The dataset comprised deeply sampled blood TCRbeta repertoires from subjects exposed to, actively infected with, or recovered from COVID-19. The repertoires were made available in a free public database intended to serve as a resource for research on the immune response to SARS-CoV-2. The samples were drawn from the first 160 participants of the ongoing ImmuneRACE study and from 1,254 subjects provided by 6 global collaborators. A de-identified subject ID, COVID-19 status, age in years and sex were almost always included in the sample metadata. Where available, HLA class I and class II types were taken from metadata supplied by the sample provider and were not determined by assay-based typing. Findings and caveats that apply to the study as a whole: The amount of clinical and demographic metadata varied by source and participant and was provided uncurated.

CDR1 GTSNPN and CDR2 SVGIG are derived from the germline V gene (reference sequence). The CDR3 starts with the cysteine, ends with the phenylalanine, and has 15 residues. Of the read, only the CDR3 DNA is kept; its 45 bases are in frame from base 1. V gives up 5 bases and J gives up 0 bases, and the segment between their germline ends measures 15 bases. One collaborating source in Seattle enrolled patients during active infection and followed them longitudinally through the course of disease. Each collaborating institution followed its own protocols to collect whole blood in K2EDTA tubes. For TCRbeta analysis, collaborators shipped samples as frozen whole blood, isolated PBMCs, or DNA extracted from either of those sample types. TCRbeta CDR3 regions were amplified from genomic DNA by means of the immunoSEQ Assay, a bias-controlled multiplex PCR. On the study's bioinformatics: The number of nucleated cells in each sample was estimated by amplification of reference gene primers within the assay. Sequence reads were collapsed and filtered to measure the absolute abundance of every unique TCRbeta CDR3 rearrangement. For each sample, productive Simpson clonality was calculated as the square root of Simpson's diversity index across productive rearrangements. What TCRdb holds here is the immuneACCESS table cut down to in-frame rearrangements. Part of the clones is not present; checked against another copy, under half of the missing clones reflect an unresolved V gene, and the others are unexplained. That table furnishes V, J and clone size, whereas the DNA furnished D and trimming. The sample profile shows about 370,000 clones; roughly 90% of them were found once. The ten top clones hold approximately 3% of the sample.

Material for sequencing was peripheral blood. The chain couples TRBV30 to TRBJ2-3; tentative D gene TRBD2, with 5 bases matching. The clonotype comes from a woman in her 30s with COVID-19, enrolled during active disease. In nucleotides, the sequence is TGTGCCTGGGGACCGGGGTTTACTAGCACAGATACGCAGTATTTT. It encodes CAWGPGFTSTDTQYF.